This T cell receptor beta chain was sequenced during a study of blood T cell repertoires in COVID-19. For the study at large: T cells, B-cell-depleted T cells, or PBMCs supplied cDNA or gDNA.

Generated by immunoSEQ multiplex PCR, the TCRdb table keeps only in-frame clones and is missing some. The profile covers roughly 150,000 clones, with around 87% appearing a single time and less than 3% taken by the ten largest. This clone showed up just a few times. The CDR3 has 16 residues. Germline V gene lookup returns CDR1 SGHTA and CDR2 FQGNSA. V lost 0 bases, J lost 3 bases, and 7 bases stayed unmatched. The V and J genes are TRBV7-2 and TRBJ2-7; 8 bases line up with TRBD2. The receptor was derived from a woman over 75 with COVID-19, enrolled during active disease. The sequenced material came from peripheral blood. The CDR3 DNA reads TGTGCCAGCAGCTTAGCGCTGCAGCGGGAGCACTACGAGCAGTACTTC. Protein sequence: CASSLALQREHYEQYF.